A selection of T cell receptor beta chains follows, all from one sample in a study of T-cell memory formation after mild COVID-19. A single record per CDR3 protein comes from TCRdb applying MiXCR to the 5' RACE reads. Of fewer than 700,000 distinct CDR3 sequences in the sample, about 20% were seen once. The sequenced material came from PBMCs or a T cell subset sorted from them (not recorded which). Receptor source: an adult woman who had mild COVID-19 (a few samples of this study predate the infection). Cell type and time point are not known. The CDR3 runs from the conserved cysteine through the conserved F or W. A D gene is named only where the DNA matches it firmly. Rows give clone size only sometimes, using once, few, many, or a class for an expanded clone.

V gene	J gene	clone size	D gene	CDR3 DNA	CDR3 protein
TRBV7-9	TRBJ2-7	-	-	TGTGCCAGCAGCTTCCGGGACACGGAGGAGTACTTC	CASSFRDTEEYF
TRBV6-5	TRBJ2-3	-	-	TGTGCCAGCAGTTACTCGTCCGGGCCTAGCACAGATACGCAGTATTTT	CASSYSSGPSTDTQYF
TRBV24-1	TRBJ1-2	few	-	TGTGCCACCAGAGGCGCCGCTAACTATGGCTACACCTTC	CATRGAANYGYTF
TRBV3-1	TRBJ1-1	-	-	TGTGCCAGCGGAACGGGTATTGGGAACACTGAAGCTTTCTTT	CASGTGIGNTEAFF
TRBV7-2	TRBJ2-1	-	TRBD2	TGTGCCAGTGAAACCGGGACTACATCAGGTGAGCAGTTCTTC	CASETGTTSGEQFF
TRBV7-9	TRBJ2-7	-	-	TGTGCCAGCAGCTTAGCGCTGGCTAGCGCTAAGGGGTACGAGCAGTACTTC	CASSLALASAKGYEQYF
TRBV3-1	TRBJ2-7	-	TRBD1	TGTGCCAGCAGCCAAGCTGGACAGGTGAGCTACGAGCAGTACTTC	CASSQAGQVSYEQYF
TRBV12-3/TRBV12-4	TRBJ2-7	-	-	TGTGCCAGCAGTTTTGCCTCGGGGGAGCAGTACTTC	CASSFASGEQYF
TRBV4-1	TRBJ2-3	many	TRBD1	TGCGCCAGCAGCCAGACAGGGTTAGGTACAGATACGCAGTATTTT	CASSQTGLGTDTQYF
TRBV20-1	TRBJ2-2	few	TRBD2	TGCAGTGCTAGATTAGCGGGAGAGAGCACCGGGGAGCTGTTTTTT	CSARLAGESTGELFF
TRBV6-5	TRBJ2-2	few	-	TGTGCCAGTCGAGCCCCCGGACAGAGCATTTTCACCGGGGAGCTGTTTTTT	CASRAPGQSIFTGELFF
TRBV24-1	TRBJ2-2	many	-	TGTGCCACCAGTGATTTAGGAGCCGGAGGGAAATTCGCCGGGGAGCTGTTTTTT	CATSDLGAGGKFAGELFF
TRBV7-2	TRBJ1-2	-	TRBD1	TGTGCCAGCAGCTCAAGGGACAGCTTTAACTATGGCTACACCTTC	CASSSRDSFNYGYTF
TRBV15	TRBJ1-5	-	TRBD1	TGTGCCACCAGCAGCTACCGGGACAGGGTGAGCAATCAGCCCCAGCATTTT	CATSSYRDRVSNQPQHF
TRBV7-2	TRBJ2-5	few	-	TGTGCCAGCAGCTTAGGGGTGCTGCGCGGAGGACAAGAGACCCAGTACTTC	CASSLGVLRGGQETQYF
TRBV12-3/TRBV12-4	TRBJ2-7	-	-	TGTGCCAGCAGTTTAGCTCTCGGGAGTTCCTACGAGCAGTACTTC	CASSLALGSSYEQYF
TRBV27	TRBJ1-1	-	-	TGTGCCAGCAGTTTATCGGACGGGGGGTGGACTGAAGCTTTCTTT	CASSLSDGGWTEAFF
TRBV6-5	TRBJ2-5	-	-	TGTGCCAGCAGTTATCTTGGGCAGAGCCAAGAGACCCAGTACTTC	CASSYLGQSQETQYF
TRBV30	TRBJ2-7	few	-	TGTGCCTGGAGTGGCCTTCCGGGTGCCGGGCAGTACTTC	CAWSGLPGAGQYF
TRBV24-1	TRBJ2-1	-	-	TGTGCCACCAGTGATTTCGGGACAATTCGTAATGAGCAGTTCTTC	CATSDFGTIRNEQFF
TRBV7-9	TRBJ2-7	-	TRBD1	TGTGCCAGCAGGCTCGGGACAGACGACGAGCAGTACTTC	CASRLGTDDEQYF
TRBV5-4	TRBJ1-6	-	TRBD1	TGTGCCAGCAGCTTGAGGGGACAGGTCGTCTCACCCCTCCACTTT	CASSLRGQVVSPLHF
TRBV5-6	TRBJ2-2	-	-	TGTGCCAGCACGCCGAGTTGGACGGACGGGGAGCTGTTTTTT	CASTPSWTDGELFF
TRBV7-8	TRBJ2-1	-	-	TGTGCCAGCAGCTTAGCGAACTGGAACAATGAGCAGTTCTTC	CASSLANWNNEQFF
TRBV5-1	TRBJ1-6	-	-	TGCGCCAGCAGCTCTGGACAGAACTATAATTCACCCCTCCACTTT	CASSSGQNYNSPLHF
TRBV24-1	TRBJ1-1	few	TRBD1	TGTGCCACCAGCGGGACAGGGAACACTGAAGCTTTCTTT	CATSGTGNTEAFF
TRBV18	TRBJ1-2	-	-	TGTGCCAGCTCACCCCCTCTTGGGAATGGCTACACCTTC	CASSPPLGNGYTF
TRBV29-1	TRBJ2-1	-	-	TGCAGCGGTGGTGGCGGAAGCTCCTACAATGAGCAGTTCTTC	CSGGGGSSYNEQFF
TRBV6-2/TRBV6-3	TRBJ2-3	-	TRBD2	TGTGCCAGCAGTATTGGGGGAGGGCCAACGCAGTATTTT	CASSIGGGPTQYF
TRBV28	TRBJ2-7	-	-	TGTGCCAGCAGTTCAAGGGGGAGTACCAACGAGCAGTACTTC	CASSSRGSTNEQYF
TRBV29-1	TRBJ1-1	few	-	TGCAGCGTTGAAAACCCGATCACAGGAATCACTGAAGCTTTCTTT	CSVENPITGITEAFF
TRBV19	TRBJ1-1	few	-	TGTGCCAGTAGGAACCGGGGGGGGACTGAAGCTTTCTTT	CASRNRGGTEAFF
TRBV12-3/TRBV12-4	TRBJ2-3	few	-	TGTGCCAGCAGTTTCCACAGGGAGGTTGGGTATTTT	CASSFHREVGYF
TRBV7-9	TRBJ2-1	-	TRBD2	TGTGCCAGCAGCTTCGGGGCTATAGCGGGAGGGCCTCAGAATGAGCAGTTCTTC	CASSFGAIAGGPQNEQFF
TRBV27	TRBJ2-7	-	TRBD2	TGTGCCAGCAGTTTTACTAGCGGGAGGACAGGATACGAGCAGTACTTC	CASSFTSGRTGYEQYF
TRBV12-3/TRBV12-4	TRBJ1-1	-	-	TGTGCCAGCAGTTCCGTGTTTGGGGACACTGAAGCTTTCTTT	CASSSVFGDTEAFF
TRBV4-3	TRBJ1-1	-	-	TGCGCCAGCAGCCAAGAGGGACTGGGGGGCCTGGACACTGAAGCTTTCTTT	CASSQEGLGGLDTEAFF
TRBV7-9	TRBJ2-5	few	-	TGTGCCAGCAGCGAAGAGAACAGGGTGCGAGAGACCCAGTACTTC	CASSEENRVRETQYF
TRBV13	TRBJ2-2	few	-	TGTGCCAGCAGCTCGGGGCTAGGGAGGAAAACCGGGGAGCTGTTTTTT	CASSSGLGRKTGELFF
TRBV19	TRBJ2-2	-	TRBD1	TGTGCCATCCGTTCGGGACAGGGCACCGGGGAGCTGTTTTTT	CAIRSGQGTGELFF
TRBV15	TRBJ2-2	-	-	TGTGCCACCAGCAGAGACAGGGACACCGGGGAGCTGTTTTTT	CATSRDRDTGELFF
TRBV5-1	TRBJ2-7	-	-	TGCGCCAGCAGCTCAGTTACAAGGGACCCCTACGAGCAGTACTTC	CASSSVTRDPYEQYF
TRBV5-1	TRBJ2-2	-	-	TGCGCCAGCAGCTTGGCGCGGGGCGCCAACACCGGGGAGCTGTTTTTT	CASSLARGANTGELFF
TRBV24-1	TRBJ1-2	-	-	TGTGCCACCAGTGATTCGCAGGGGCGGGACACCTTC	CATSDSQGRDTF
TRBV7-2	TRBJ2-3	-	TRBD1	TGTGCCAGCAGCTTAGCGGCAGGGGGCCGGAGCACAGATACGCAGTATTTT	CASSLAAGGRSTDTQYF
TRBV19	TRBJ2-3	-	TRBD1	TGTGCCAGTAGACCGGACAGGGTCCTTCTGTGGGATACGCAGTATTTT	CASRPDRVLLWDTQYF
TRBV25-1	TRBJ1-2	-	-	TGTGCCAGCAGTGACGGACGTGGCTACACCTTC	CASSDGRGYTF
TRBV7-2	TRBJ2-3	-	TRBD1	TGTGCCAGCAGCTTAGAAACAGGGGGCTTCGAGCGGAATCACCTGGATACGCAGTATTTT	CASSLETGGFERNHLDTQYF
TRBV29-1	TRBJ2-1	-	TRBD1	TGCAGCGTAAGATCGAGGACAGGGGGGAATGAGCAGTTCTTC	CSVRSRTGGNEQFF
TRBV7-9	TRBJ2-5	few	-	TGTGCCAGCAGCTTAGCGCGGGCGGCCCAAGAGACCCAGTACTTC	CASSLARAAQETQYF